Shown below are 21 T cell receptor beta chains from a single sample sequenced in a study of graft-versus-host responses after intestinal transplantation. Their antigens are not known. Using immunoSEQ multiplex PCR, the repertoire was profiled, and TCRdb retains in-frame clones only, with some absent. Among around 69,000 clones listed, around 90% were seen once. The material sequenced was unstimulated CD8+ T cells sorted from spleen or lymph node cells, taken before transplant. These receptors originate from a human donor who was the organ donor for an intestinal transplant.

V usage is TRBV4-2 and J usage is TRBJ2-1; the D gene is possibly TRBD1 (5 bases). CDR3 size: 12 residues. Trimming pared 6 bases from V and 7 bases from J, leaving 10 bases between. Germline V gene lookup returns CDR1 LGHNA and CDR2 YNFKEQ. CDR3 nucleotides: TGTGCCAGCAGAGGGGTGGGGAATGAGCAGTTCTTC. Protein sequence: CASRGVGNEQFF.

In its sample, this clone was seen once. V and J are TRBV7-6 and TRBJ2-1; tentatively, D is TRBD2 (6 bases). Trimming left V 1 base short and J 14 bases short, with 21 bases between. CDR3 length equals 15 residues. From germline, CDR1 is SGHVS and CDR2 FNYEAQ. The CDR3 coding sequence is TGTGCCAGCAGCTTAGTTAGCGGTGGGTCCGGGGTTAAGTTCTTC. Protein sequence: CASSLVSGGSGVKFF. The entire variable domain, with the rest obtained from reference TRBV7-6 and TRBJ2-1, is as follows: GAGVSQSPRYKVTKRGQDVALRCDPISGHVSLYWYRQALGQGPEFLTYFNYEAQQDKSGLPNDRFSAERPEGSISTLTIQRTEQRDSAMYRCASSLVSGGSGVKFFGPGTRLTVL.

J is TRBJ2-1 and V is TRBV28; 11 nucleotides align to TRBD2. CDR3 length: 15 residues. Germline lookup yields CDR1 MDHEN and CDR2 SYDVKM. After removal of 5 bases from V and 9 bases from J, the junction contained 9 bases not matched to a gene. The CDR3: CASSQLAGGSAEQFF. CDR3 coding DNA: TGTGCCAGCAGTCAGTTAGCGGGGGGGTCCGCTGAGCAGTTCTTC.

This chain links TRBV2 with TRBJ1-2; 9 bases match TRBD1. The CDR3 has 17 residues. Trimming removed 2 bases from V and 0 bases from J; junction bases left unmatched: 7. CDR1 is SNHLY and CDR2 is FYNNEI in the germline V gene. As DNA, the CDR3 is TGTGCCAGCAGTGAACCACCTGGGACAGGGACTAACTATGGCTACACCTTC. Translated, it gives CASSEPPGTGTNYGYTF. Full variable domain (rest looked up from reference TRBV2 and TRBJ1-2): EPEVTQTPSHQVTQMGQEVILRCVPISNHLYFYWYRQILGQKVEFLVSFYNNEISEKSEIFDDQFSVERPDGSNFTLKIRSTKLEDSAMYFCASSEPPGTGTNYGYTFGSGTRLTVV.

The genes are TRBV2 and TRBJ2-5; 8 nucleotides align to TRBD1. CDR1 and CDR2 (germline): SNHLY, FYNNEI. J was trimmed by 2 bases and V by 8 bases; bases with no gene match: 10. The CDR3 is 15 residues long. The DNA for the CDR3 is TGTGCCAGCCTAAACCTCCAGGGGGCTCAAGAGACCCAGTACTTC. Translation gives CASLNLQGAQETQYF.

This chain links TRBV7-9 with TRBJ2-1; perhaps TRBD1 as D (5 bases). The CDR3 extends over 14 amino acids. Trimming removed 5 bases at V and 1 base at J, with 9 bases between. The germline CDR1 and CDR2 sequences are SEHNR and FQNEAQ (reference sequence). CDR3 in amino acids: CASSTRVSYNEQFF. The CDR3 DNA is TGTGCCAGCAGCACCAGGGTATCCTACAATGAGCAGTTCTTC.

The chain combines TRBV5-6 with TRBJ2-2; D call uncertain. V dropped 0 bases and J dropped 3 bases, with 6 bases sitting between them. The CDR3 extends over 14 amino acids. The V gene's germline CDR1 is SGHDT and CDR2 YYEEEE. The CDR3 sequence: CASSLGHYTGELFF. The CDR3, as DNA: TGTGCCAGCAGCTTGGGACACTACACCGGGGAGCTGTTTTTT.

This chain connects TRBV10-3 to TRBJ2-3; 11 bases agree with TRBD2. The germline V gene has CDR1 ENHRY and CDR2 SYGVKD. CDR3 length equals 18 residues. The V segment lost 0 bases and the J segment 2 bases; nucleotides outside the gene matches: 7. The CDR3 DNA reads as TGTGCCATCAGTGAGTCGAAGGGGACTAGCGGTCTCACAGATACGCAGTATTTT. It translates to CAISESKGTSGLTDTQYF.

The V and J genes are TRBV4-1 and TRBJ2-1; D gene uncertain. The CDR3 spans 15 residues. Germline CDR1 MGHRA, CDR2 YSYEKL. V lost 4 bases and J 0 bases, leaving 10 bases between the germline ends. CDR3 in DNA: TGCGCCAGCAGCCCCTGGGCTTTCTCCTACAATGAGCAGTTCTTC. It is translated as CASSPWAFSYNEQFF.

The genes are TRBV10-1 and TRBJ2-5, with 9 bases fitting TRBD1. Trimming removed 4 bases from V and 5 bases from J; junction bases left unmatched: 11. This CDR3 has 16 residues. CDR1 is WNHNN, CDR2 SYGVQD, per germline (reference sequence). CDR3 amino acids: CASSADPDRGGETQYF. Written as DNA, the CDR3 is TGCGCCAGCAGTGCCGACCCGGACAGGGGAGGGGAGACCCAGTACTTC.

Concerning this clone itself: A read error may produce the germline difference seen at one junction end. Here the CDR3 reads CASSLFPRTSNQETQYF. CDR3 coding DNA: TGTGCTAGCAGCTTATTCCCCAGGACTAGCAACCAAGAGACCCAGTACTTC. This rearrangement joins TRBV7-7 to TRBJ2-5; the match to TRBD2 covers 8 bases. The germline V gene has CDR1 SSHAT and CDR2 FNYEAQ (reference sequence). CDR3 length equals 17 residues.

The CDR3 region has the DNA TGTGCCAGCAGCGTCGTGTTAGGTCCGGAGAATCAGCCCCAGCATTTT. This codes for CASSVVLGPENQPQHF. The chain joins TRBV2 to TRBJ1-5; D is undetermined. V lost 6 bases and J 4 bases, leaving 19 bases between the germline ends. CDR3 length: 16 amino acids. Germline CDR1 reads SNHLY; CDR2 reads FYNNEI.

J is TRBJ2-5 and V is TRBV9, with 8 nucleotides matching TRBD2. V was clipped by 0 bases and J by 5 bases; unmatched bases: 9. Germline CDR1 is SGDLS and CDR2 is YYNGEE. The CDR3 totals 16 residues. DNA for the CDR3: TGTGCCAGCAGCGTAGGAGGGCGACTAGCGCGGGAGACCCAGTACTTC. Residues: CASSVGGRLARETQYF. Together with reference TRBV9 and TRBJ2-5, the CDR3 gives the full variable domain: DSGVTQTPKHLITATGQRVTLRCSPRSGDLSVYWYQQSLDQGLQFLIQYYNGEERAKGNILERFSAQQFPDLHSELNLSSLELGDSALYFCASSVGGRLARETQYFGPGTRLLVL.

This clone was recorded only once. CDR3 DNA sequence: TGTGCCAGCAGCCCCTCCGGCCTAGCGGACAATGAGCAGTTCTTC. Translated: CASSPSGLADNEQFF. The chain carries TRBV9 and TRBJ2-1; TRBD2 agrees at 7 bases. This CDR3 spans 15 amino acids. Germline values: CDR1 SGDLS, CDR2 YYNGEE. Trimming removed 4 bases from V and 5 bases from J; junction bases left unmatched: 9.

The chain is built from TRBV4-2 and TRBJ1-3; maybe TRBD1 (5 bases). Germline assignment: CDR1 LGHNA and CDR2 YNFKEQ. Trimming pared 4 bases from V and 8 bases from J, leaving 15 bases between. The CDR3 has 14 residues. The CDR3 bases are TGTGCCAGCAGCCTACGGGGGAGGGTGGACACCATATATTTT. As protein: CASSLRGRVDTIYF.

The chain carries TRBV5-1 and TRBJ2-7; 13 bases fit TRBD2. The CDR3 covers 17 residues. The junction had 5 bases not matched to a gene; V was cut back by 0 bases and J by 2 bases. In germline, CDR1 is SGHRS, CDR2 YFSETQ. The CDR3 sequence is CASSLVRTSGGTYEQYV. As DNA, the CDR3 is TGCGCCAGCAGCTTGGTGAGGACTAGCGGGGGTACCTACGAGCAGTACGTC.

J is TRBJ1-1 and V is TRBV7-6; D remains ambiguous. The CDR3 contains 17 residues. Deletions cut 5 bases from V and 0 bases from J, with 19 bases between. Germline lookup yields CDR1 SGHVS and CDR2 FNYEAQ. CDR3 nucleotides: TGTGCCAGCAGCCCGGTACTGGATACCGACATGAACACTGAAGCTTTCTTT. Protein sequence: CASSPVLDTDMNTEAFF.

The V gene is TRBV13, the J gene TRBJ2-7, with 13 bases identical to TRBD2. The CDR3 length is 17 residues. Germline loops: CDR1 PRHDT, CDR2 FYEKMQ (reference sequence). Trimming at V came to 4 bases and at J to 3 bases, leaving 9 bases not matched to a gene. The CDR3 nucleotides are TGTGCCAGCAGCTACGGGACTAGCGGGGACCCCATCTACGAGCAGTACGTC. Amino acids: CASSYGTSGDPIYEQYV.

This clone was observed a handful of times. The chain recombines TRBV27 with TRBJ1-1; 7 nucleotides agree with TRBD1. V lost 3 bases and J lost 4; bases outside the gene matches: 11. CDR1 and CDR2 from the germline V gene are MNHEY and SMNVEV (reference sequence). This CDR3 spans 16 amino acids. The CDR3 is CASSFDKTGLGTEAFF. DNA for the CDR3: TGTGCCAGCAGTTTCGATAAGACAGGGTTGGGCACTGAAGCTTTCTTT.

The rearrangement links TRBV15 to TRBJ2-7; 7 positions agree with TRBD1. The CDR3 runs to 16 residues. The ends lost 5 bases at V and 0 bases at J; junction bases unmatched: 10. Germline CDR1 LNHNV, CDR2 YYDKDF (reference sequence). The CDR3 bases are TGTGCCACCAGCTCCGCAGGGACAGACAGCTCCTACGAGCAGTACGTC. The encoded protein is CATSSAGTDSSYEQYV.

The chain uses TRBV5-4 and TRBJ1-1; possible D gene TRBD1, 6 bases. Germline CDR1 reads SGHNT; CDR2 reads YYREEE (reference sequence). This CDR3 contains 12 residues. The V end was cut by 3 bases, the J end by 6 bases, with 9 bases between. The CDR3 region has the DNA TGTGCCAGCAGCTGGGGGGGCTCTGAAGCTTTCTTT. Protein: CASSWGGSEAFF. Variable domain in full (rest from reference TRBV5-4 and TRBJ1-1): ETGVTQSPTHLIKTRGQQVTLRCSSQSGHNTVSWYQQALGQGPQFIFQYYREEENGRGNFPPRFSGLQFPNYSSELNVNALELDDSALYLCASSWGGSEAFFGQGTRLTVV.